This TCR beta chain was sequenced during a study of blood T cell repertoires in COVID-19. Study as a whole: COVID-19 samples from acute and convalescent phases originated in the United States, Italy and Spain. The analysed material was cDNA or gDNA that came from T cells, B-cell-depleted T cells, or PBMCs.

Study processing details: Amplification from reference gene primers served as the basis for estimated nucleated cell counts. Repertoires were generated with immunoSEQ multiplex PCR, while TCRdb's copy carries only in-frame clones and drops some. V, J and clone size derive from that table, while D and trimming were established from the DNA sequence. The repertoire includes 65,000 to 75,000 clones, roughly 84% of them detected once, and roughly 4.7% sits in the top ten. Germline V lookup: CDR1 SGHTS, CDR2 YDEGEE. The CDR3 is made up of 15 amino acids. This clone appeared once. The chain employs TRBV5-8 and TRBJ2-2; the D gene is possibly TRBD1 (6 bases). The sequencing sample was made of peripheral blood. This TCR was recovered from a woman aged 60 to 75 with acute or convalescent COVID-19. The chain's CDR3 is CGSDPGVINTGELFF. CDR3 nucleotides: TGTGGTAGTGACCCAGGGGTCATTAACACCGGGGAGCTGTTTTTT.